What follows are 18 T cell receptor beta chains derived from one specimen sequenced in a study of regulatory T cells in long-lasting Graves disease. HTBI primers from iRepertoire and Arm-PCR of CDR3 regions yielded the TCR beta libraries. Each CDR3 protein gets one entry after TCRdb re-called the multiplex PCR reads with MiXCR. The profile shows around 400,000 distinct CDR3 sequences, 15% of them singletons. Time point meaning: newly diagnosed GD, antithyroid drugs for less than 3 months. Isolated PBMC RNA provided the starting material for the TCR library. The sequences come from peripheral blood mononuclear cells (PBMCs), collected at new diagnosis, from a patient treated with antithyroid drugs. The receptors here all came from a female donor with Graves disease.

This clonotype was found many times. The chain combines TRBV20-1 with TRBJ2-2; 11 positions agree with TRBD2. The ends lost 0 bases at V and 3 bases at J; junction bases unmatched: 3. The CDR3 sequence is 16 residues long. Looked up from germline, CDR1 is DFQATT and CDR2 is SNEGSKA (reference sequence). The CDR3, as DNA: TGCAGTGCTAGAGATGGTAGCGGGAGGGACACCGGGGAGCTGTTTTTT. Its translation is CSARDGSGRDTGELFF.

This clonotype was counted at least ten times. The chain employs TRBV29-1 and TRBJ2-1, with a tentative D call TRBD1 (6 bases). CDR1 is SQVTM and CDR2 is ANQGSEA in the germline V gene. The CDR3 runs 12 residues. V dropped 6 bases and J dropped 6 bases, with 12 bases sitting between them. The CDR3 bases are TGCAGCGTCTTATCAGGGGTCAATGAGCAGTTCTTC. Amino acid sequence: CSVLSGVNEQFF.

This clonotype has only a few counts. V gene TRBV29-1 combines with J gene TRBJ2-1, with 10 bases that match TRBD2. CDR3 size: 18 residues. Trimming cost V 0 bases and J 8 bases; bases outside gene matches: 16. In germline, CDR1 is SQVTM, CDR2 ANQGSEA. For the CDR3, the DNA is TGCAGCGTTGAAGACTGGGGGACTAGCGTTCGAATCGGAGATGAGCAGTTCTTC. This gives the protein CSVEDWGTSVRIGDEQFF.

The rearrangement joins TRBV19 to TRBJ2-1; D not certain. The length of the CDR3 is 15 residues. In germline, CDR1 is LNHDA, CDR2 SQIVND (reference sequence). V was trimmed by 1 base and J by 0 bases, leaving 7 bases between them. The chain's CDR3 is CASSIGSLSYNEQFF. DNA of the CDR3: TGTGCCAGTAGTATAGGCAGCCTCTCCTACAATGAGCAGTTCTTC.

The chain combines TRBV12-3 or TRBV12-4 with TRBJ1-1, with TRBD1 identical over 9 bases. This CDR3 has 13 amino acids. After removal of 4 bases from V and 11 bases from J, the junction contained 8 bases not matched to a gene. The CDR3 coding sequence is TGTGCCAGCAGTTACAGGGGGCACTTGTGGGCTTTCTTT. Protein sequence: CASSYRGHLWAFF.

The chain is built from TRBV25-1 and TRBJ2-3; 11 bases fit TRBD2. The V segment lost 3 bases and the J segment 6 bases; nucleotides outside the gene matches: 11. In germline, CDR1 is MGHDK, CDR2 SYGVNS. This CDR3 contains 17 residues. The CDR3 DNA follows: TGTGCCAGCAGTGATTATGGTCTAGCGGGGGGTAAGGATACGCAGTATTTT. Translation: CASSDYGLAGGKDTQYF.

This clonotype was seen ten or more times. CDR3 loop: CSARDMQVRDEQYF. As DNA, the CDR3 is TGCAGTGCTAGAGATATGCAGGTTCGGGACGAGCAGTACTTC. This chain uses TRBV20-1 with TRBJ2-7; D remains unclear. Trimming took off 0 bases at V and 5 bases at J, with 14 bases between the two ends. Looked up from germline, CDR1 is DFQATT and CDR2 is SNEGSKA (reference sequence). CDR3 length equals 14 residues.

This clonotype was detected many times. The gene calls are TRBV28 and TRBJ2-2, with 10 bases identical to TRBD2. The CDR3 is 16 residues long. Looked up from germline, CDR1 is MDHEN and CDR2 is SYDVKM. V was clipped by 6 bases and J by 3 bases; unmatched bases: 7. Written as DNA, the CDR3 is TGTGCCAGCAGGATTAGCGGGAGGTTGGACACCGGGGAGCTGTTTTTT. This translates into CASRISGRLDTGELFF.

This clonotype was recorded many times. V is TRBV6-4 and J is TRBJ2-7; a weak D match, TRBD1 (6 bases). This CDR3 region has 14 residues. The germline V gene has CDR1 MRHNA and CDR2 SNTAGT. Trimming shortened V by 8 bases and J by 0 bases, and 14 bases separated the two germline ends. The CDR3 nucleotides read TGTGCCAGCCCGTCGAGGGGGATCTCCTACGAGCAGTACTTC. Translating it yields CASPSRGISYEQYF.

This clonotype showed up many times. The V gene is TRBV7-9, the J gene TRBJ2-3, with D maybe TRBD2 (6 bases). From germline, CDR1 is SEHNR and CDR2 FQNEAQ (reference sequence). Trimming took 5 bases from V and 4 from J, leaving 16 bases between them. This CDR3 has 15 residues. CDR3 protein: CASSSLAGRPDTQYF. The CDR3 bases are TGTGCCAGCAGCAGCCTGGCGGGACGGCCAGATACGCAGTATTTT.

This clonotype was detected ten times or more. The chain has TRBV7-2 and TRBJ2-2; TRBD2 matches at 12 bases. Germline lookup yields CDR1 SGHTA and CDR2 FQGNSA. This CDR3 contains 19 residues. Trimming at V came to 5 bases and at J to 4 bases, leaving 14 bases not matched to a gene. CDR3: CASSLQALAGGPITGELFF. DNA of the CDR3: TGTGCCAGCAGCCTACAAGCCCTAGCGGGAGGGCCTATCACCGGGGAGCTGTTTTTT.

V is TRBV7-9 and J is TRBJ2-7, with TRBD2 matching over 10 bases. CDR3 length equals 15 residues. V lost 1 base and J lost 5; bases outside the gene matches: 5. The germline V gene encodes CDR1 SEHNR and CDR2 FQNEAQ (reference sequence). CDR3 region: CASSLVSLAGHEQYF. For the CDR3, the DNA is TGTGCCAGCAGCTTAGTGTCACTAGCGGGACACGAGCAGTACTTC.

This clonotype has at least ten counts. V is TRBV9 and J is TRBJ2-6, with D unresolved. Germline V gene lookup returns CDR1 SGDLS and CDR2 YYNGEE. This CDR3 comprises 15 residues. The V end was cut by 1 base, the J end by 0 bases, with 5 bases between. CDR3 nucleotide sequence: TGTGCCAGCAGCGTAATGGTCTCTGGGGCCAACGTCCTGACTTTC. It is translated as CASSVMVSGANVLTF.

CDR3: CASKDRDNEQYF. For the CDR3, the DNA is TGTGCCAGCAAGGACAGGGACAACGAGCAGTACTTC. The chain recombines TRBV27 with TRBJ2-7; 8 bases are a match to TRBD1. With V trimmed by 7 bases and J by 5 bases, 4 bases remained unmatched. Germline CDR1 and CDR2: MNHEY and SMNVEV (reference sequence). The CDR3 is made up of 12 amino acids.

This clonotype occurred many times. The chain links TRBV7-9 to TRBJ2-3; no definite D call. V gave up 5 bases and J gave up 9 bases, with 15 bases separating them. Germline CDR1 reads SEHNR; CDR2 reads FQNEAQ (reference sequence). The length of the CDR3 is 13 residues. CDR3 nucleotides: TGTGCCAGCAGCAAAATGGACCAAGGCACGCAGTATTTT. It is translated as CASSKMDQGTQYF.

This chain uses TRBV19 with TRBJ2-7; TRBD2 agrees at 10 bases. V was clipped by 1 base and J by 6 bases; unmatched bases: 0. CDR3 size: 13 residues. Looked up from germline, CDR1 is LNHDA and CDR2 is SQIVND (reference sequence). The CDR3 loop reads CASSIGTSGEQYF. The CDR3 DNA is TGTGCCAGTAGTATAGGGACTAGCGGCGAGCAGTACTTC.

There are many counts of this clonotype. The V gene is TRBV11-2, the J gene TRBJ1-4; the D is unclear. Germline V gives CDR1 SGHAT, CDR2 FQNNGV. The CDR3 sequence is 12 residues long. V lost 5 bases, J lost 6 bases, and 7 bases lay in between. The CDR3 DNA reads as TGTGCCAGCAGCAGTCCATATGAAAAACTGTTTTTT. This gives the protein CASSSPYEKLFF.

This clonotype was counted ten times or more. The chain has TRBV3-1 and TRBJ1-1; no definite D call. V lost 0 bases to trimming and J lost 5 bases, with 10 bases between them. This CDR3 has 14 amino acids. Germline V gives CDR1 LGHDT, CDR2 YNNKEL (reference sequence). The CDR3 is CASSQDRTWTEAFF. The CDR3 nucleotides are TGTGCCAGCAGCCAAGACCGGACCTGGACTGAAGCTTTCTTT.